What follows is one T cell receptor beta chain and its context. Its specificity is unknown. The data were taken from a study of blood T cells in healthy people across ages. Background on the study: There was about one barcoded beta molecule captured by template switching per two T cells.

CDR3 length equals 14 residues. CDR1 and CDR2 (germline): SEHNR, FQNEAQ (reference sequence). Germline trimming cut 6 bases from V and 7 bases from J; bases unmatched to any gene: 8. Alongside a J-beta primer mix, a sample-barcoded 5' primer served in a second PCR lasting about 7 to 12 cycles. MiXCR, run by TCRdb on the 5' RACE reads, gives a single entry per CDR3 protein. The table lists 450,000 to 650,000 distinct CDR3 sequences, nearly 25% of them singletons. Broader study findings: Roughly linear age-related decline in beta diversity appeared, significant by age about 37.

These sequences were also reported in another study, on T cells of mothers and their children. That paper adds: The search for persistent microchimeric T cell clones detected none.

This chain joins TRBV7-9 and TRBJ1-4, with 7 bases that match TRBD1. The sequenced material came from blood. The sequence derives from a boy aged 5 to 17 in good health. The CDR3 protein is CASRSTGVGEKLFF. The CDR3, as DNA: TGTGCCAGCAGAAGCACAGGGGTTGGTGAAAAACTGTTTTTT.